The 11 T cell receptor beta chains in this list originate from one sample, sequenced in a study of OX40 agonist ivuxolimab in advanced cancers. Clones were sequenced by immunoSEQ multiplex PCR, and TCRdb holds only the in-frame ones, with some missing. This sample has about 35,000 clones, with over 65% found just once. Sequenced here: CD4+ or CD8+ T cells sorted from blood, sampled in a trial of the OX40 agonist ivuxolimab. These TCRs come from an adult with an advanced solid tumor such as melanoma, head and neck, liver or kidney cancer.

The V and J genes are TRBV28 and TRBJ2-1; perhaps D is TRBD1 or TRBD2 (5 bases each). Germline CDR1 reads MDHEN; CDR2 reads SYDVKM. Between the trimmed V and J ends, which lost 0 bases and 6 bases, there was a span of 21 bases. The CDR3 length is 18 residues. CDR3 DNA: TGTGCCAGCAGTTTATGGTCGGGGCCCGGTGGGCAATTCAATGAGCAGTTCTTC. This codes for CASSLWSGPGGQFNEQFF.

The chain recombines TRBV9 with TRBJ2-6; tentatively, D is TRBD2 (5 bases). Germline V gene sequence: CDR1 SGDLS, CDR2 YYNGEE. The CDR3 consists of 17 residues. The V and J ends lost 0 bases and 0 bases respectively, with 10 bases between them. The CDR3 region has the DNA TGTGCCAGCAGCGTAGTTTCGGGGTACTCTGGGGCCAACGTCCTGACTTTC. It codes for CASSVVSGYSGANVLTF.

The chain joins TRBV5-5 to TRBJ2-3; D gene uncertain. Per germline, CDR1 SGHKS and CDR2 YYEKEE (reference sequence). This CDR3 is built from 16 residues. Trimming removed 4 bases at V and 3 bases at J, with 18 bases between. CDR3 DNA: TGTGCCAGCAGCCCTCAACCTAGTGTTCCTACAGATACGCAGTATTTT. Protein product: CASSPQPSVPTDTQYF.

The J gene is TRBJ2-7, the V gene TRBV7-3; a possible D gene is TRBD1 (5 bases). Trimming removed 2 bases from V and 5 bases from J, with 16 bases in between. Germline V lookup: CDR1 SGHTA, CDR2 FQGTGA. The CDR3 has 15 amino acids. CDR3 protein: CASSLGVGVGDEQYF. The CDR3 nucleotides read TGTGCCAGCAGCTTAGGAGTAGGGGTCGGTGACGAGCAGTACTTC.

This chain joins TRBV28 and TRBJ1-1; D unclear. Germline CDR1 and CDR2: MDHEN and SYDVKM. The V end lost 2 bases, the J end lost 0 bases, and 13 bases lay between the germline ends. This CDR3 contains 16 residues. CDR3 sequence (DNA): TGTGCCAGCAGTTTAAGTTTGGTTGGGATGAACACTGAAGCTTTCTTT. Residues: CASSLSLVGMNTEAFF.

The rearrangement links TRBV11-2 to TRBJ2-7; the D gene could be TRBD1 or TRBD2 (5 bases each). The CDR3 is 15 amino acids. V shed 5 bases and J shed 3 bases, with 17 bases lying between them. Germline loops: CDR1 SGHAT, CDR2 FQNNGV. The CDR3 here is CASSDPGTADYEQYF. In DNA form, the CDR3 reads TGTGCCAGCAGCGATCCCGGGACGGCCGACTACGAGCAGTACTTC.

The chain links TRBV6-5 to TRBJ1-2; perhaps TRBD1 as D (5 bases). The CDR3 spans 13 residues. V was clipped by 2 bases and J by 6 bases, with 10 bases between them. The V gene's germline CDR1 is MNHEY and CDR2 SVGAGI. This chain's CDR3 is CASSYGGLDGYTF. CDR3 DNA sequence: TGTGCCAGCAGTTACGGGGGGTTGGATGGCTACACCTTC.

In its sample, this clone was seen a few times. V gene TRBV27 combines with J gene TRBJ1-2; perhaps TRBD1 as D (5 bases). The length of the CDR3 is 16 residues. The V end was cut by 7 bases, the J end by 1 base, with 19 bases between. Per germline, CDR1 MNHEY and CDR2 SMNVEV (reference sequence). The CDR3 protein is CASIGSGTKGNYGYTF. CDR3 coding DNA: TGTGCCAGCATAGGATCAGGGACCAAGGGTAACTATGGCTACACCTTC.

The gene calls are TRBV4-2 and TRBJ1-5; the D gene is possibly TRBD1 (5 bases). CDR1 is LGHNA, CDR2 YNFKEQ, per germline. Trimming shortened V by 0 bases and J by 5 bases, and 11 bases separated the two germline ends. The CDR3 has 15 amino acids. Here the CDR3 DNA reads TGTGCCAGCAGCCAAGACGGGACTTATGATCAGCCCCAGCATTTT. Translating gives CASSQDGTYDQPQHF.

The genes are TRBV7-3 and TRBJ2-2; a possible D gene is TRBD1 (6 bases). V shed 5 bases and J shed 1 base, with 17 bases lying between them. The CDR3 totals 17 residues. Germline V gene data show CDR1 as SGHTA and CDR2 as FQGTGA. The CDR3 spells CASSPSPGAMNTGELFF. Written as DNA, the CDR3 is TGTGCCAGCAGCCCCTCTCCAGGGGCGATGAACACCGGGGAGCTGTTTTTT.

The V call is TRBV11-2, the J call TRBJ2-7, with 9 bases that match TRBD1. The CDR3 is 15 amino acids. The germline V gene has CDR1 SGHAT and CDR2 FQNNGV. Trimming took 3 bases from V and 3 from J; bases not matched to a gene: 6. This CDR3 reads CASSLGRGQGYEQYF. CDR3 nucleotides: TGTGCCAGCAGCTTGGGGCGGGGACAGGGCTACGAGCAGTACTTC.